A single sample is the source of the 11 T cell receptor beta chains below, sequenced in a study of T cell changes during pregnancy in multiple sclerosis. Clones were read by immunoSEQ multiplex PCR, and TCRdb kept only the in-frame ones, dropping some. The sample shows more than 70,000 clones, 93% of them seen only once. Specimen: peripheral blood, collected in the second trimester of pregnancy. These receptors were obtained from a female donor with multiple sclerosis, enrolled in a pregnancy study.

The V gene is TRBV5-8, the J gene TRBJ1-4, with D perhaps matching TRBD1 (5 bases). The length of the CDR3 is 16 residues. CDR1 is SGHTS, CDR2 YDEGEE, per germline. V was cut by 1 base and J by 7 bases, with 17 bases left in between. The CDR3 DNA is TGTGCCAGCAGCTTGTTCAGGGTAGAAGAGGTTGAAAAACTGTTTTTT. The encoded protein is CASSLFRVEEVEKLFF.

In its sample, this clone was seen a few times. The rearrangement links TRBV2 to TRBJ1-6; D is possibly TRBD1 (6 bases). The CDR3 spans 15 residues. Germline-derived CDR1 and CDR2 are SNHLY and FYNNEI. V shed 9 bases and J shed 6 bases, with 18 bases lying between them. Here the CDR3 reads CASRPPGAPNSPLHF. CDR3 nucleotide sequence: TGTGCCAGTCGACCCCCAGGGGCTCCTAATTCACCCCTCCACTTT. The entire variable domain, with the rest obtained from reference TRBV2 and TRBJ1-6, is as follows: EPEVTQTPSHQVTQMGQEVILRCVPISNHLYFYWYRQILGQKVEFLVSFYNNEISEKSEIFDDQFSVERPDGSNFTLKIRSTKLEDSAMYFCASRPPGAPNSPLHFGNGTRLTVT.

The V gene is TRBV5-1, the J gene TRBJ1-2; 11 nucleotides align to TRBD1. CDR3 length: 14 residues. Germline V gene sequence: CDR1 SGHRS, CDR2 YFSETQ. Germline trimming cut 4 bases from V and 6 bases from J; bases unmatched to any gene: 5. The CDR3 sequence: CASSPGQGADGYTF. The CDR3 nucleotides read TGCGCCAGCAGCCCCGGACAGGGGGCTGATGGCTACACCTTC.

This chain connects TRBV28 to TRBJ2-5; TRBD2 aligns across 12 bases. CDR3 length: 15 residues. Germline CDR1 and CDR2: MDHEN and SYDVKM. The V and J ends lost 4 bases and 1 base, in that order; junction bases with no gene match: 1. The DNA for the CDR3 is TGTGCCAGCAGTTCTAGCGGGGGGGCCCAAGAGACCCAGTACTTC. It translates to CASSSSGGAQETQYF.

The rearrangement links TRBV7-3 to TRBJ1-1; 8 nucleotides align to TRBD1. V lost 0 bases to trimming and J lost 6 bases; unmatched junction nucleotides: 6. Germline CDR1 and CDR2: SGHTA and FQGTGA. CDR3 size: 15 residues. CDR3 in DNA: TGTGCCAGCAGCTTAACGGGACCACAGGGGGCTGAAGCTTTCTTT. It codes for CASSLTGPQGAEAFF.

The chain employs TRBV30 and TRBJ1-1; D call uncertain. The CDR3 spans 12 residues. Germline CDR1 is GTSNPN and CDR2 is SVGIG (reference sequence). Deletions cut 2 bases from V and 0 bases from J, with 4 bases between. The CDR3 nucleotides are TGTGCCTGGAGTCAAATGAACACTGAAGCTTTCTTT. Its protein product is CAWSQMNTEAFF.

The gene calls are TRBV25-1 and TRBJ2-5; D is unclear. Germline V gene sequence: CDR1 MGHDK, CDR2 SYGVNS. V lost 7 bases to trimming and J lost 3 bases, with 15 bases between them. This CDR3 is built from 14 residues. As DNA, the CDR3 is TGTGCCAGCACGAAGCCCGACTGGGAAGAGACCCAGTACTTC. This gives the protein CASTKPDWEETQYF.

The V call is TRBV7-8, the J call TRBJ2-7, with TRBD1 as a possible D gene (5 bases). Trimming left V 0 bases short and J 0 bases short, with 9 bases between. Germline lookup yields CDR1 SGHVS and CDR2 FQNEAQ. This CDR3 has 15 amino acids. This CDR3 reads CASSLAYDSSYEQYF. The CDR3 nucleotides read TGTGCCAGCAGCTTAGCTTACGACAGCTCCTACGAGCAGTACTTC.

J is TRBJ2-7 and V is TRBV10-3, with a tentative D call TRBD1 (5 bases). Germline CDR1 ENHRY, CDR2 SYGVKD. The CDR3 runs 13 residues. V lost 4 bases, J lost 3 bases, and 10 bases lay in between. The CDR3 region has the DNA TGTGCCATCAGTGTGGGGCTTCGCTACGAGCAGTACTTC. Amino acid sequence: CAISVGLRYEQYF.

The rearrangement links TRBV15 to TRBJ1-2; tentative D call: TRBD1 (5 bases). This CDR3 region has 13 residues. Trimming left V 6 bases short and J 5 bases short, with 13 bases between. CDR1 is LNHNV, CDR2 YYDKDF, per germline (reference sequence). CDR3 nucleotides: TGTGCCACCAGAAGAACAGGTTTATATGGCTACACCTTC. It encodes CATRRTGLYGYTF.

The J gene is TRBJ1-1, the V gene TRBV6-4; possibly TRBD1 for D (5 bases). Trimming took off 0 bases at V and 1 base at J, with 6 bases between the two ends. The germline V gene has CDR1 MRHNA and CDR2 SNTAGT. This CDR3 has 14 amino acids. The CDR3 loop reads CASSDSGQNTEAFF. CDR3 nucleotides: TGTGCCAGCAGTGACTCTGGACAGAACACTGAAGCTTTCTTT.